These 21 T cell receptor beta chains were all obtained from the same sample, sequenced in a study of persistence of HIV-infected CD4 T cells. The libraries were made with immunoSEQ version 4 in survey mode. Clones were read by immunoSEQ multiplex PCR, and TCRdb kept only the in-frame ones, dropping some. This sample yields around 60,000 clones, of which roughly 77% are seen a single time; under 2% belongs to the top ten. For these receptors, no antigen is known. Cells were stimulated with overlapping HIV-1 Gag 15-mer peptides. CD40L/CD69 double-negative CD45RO-high memory CD4+ T cells were collected. The material sequenced was CD4+ T cells sorted from PBMCs after roughly 20-hour stimulation, taken from a patient who received antiretroviral therapy. The receptors come from an adult man with HIV who was CMV-seropositive.

This chain links TRBV14 with TRBJ1-3; weak D call: TRBD1 (5 bases). Germline V gene data show CDR1 as SGHDN and CDR2 as FVKESK. The CDR3 runs to 16 residues. The V gene lost 4 bases and the J gene lost 0 bases, with 13 bases spanning the gap. CDR3 DNA: TGTGCCAGCAGCCCCCCCGGGGCGTTCTCTGGAAACACCATATATTTT. Amino acid sequence: CASSPPGAFSGNTIYF.

Turning to this clone: This same CDR3 is encoded by further DNA sequences in the sample. V usage is TRBV6-2 or TRBV6-3 and J usage is TRBJ1-6; no firm D call. The CDR3 loop spans 14 amino acids. Trimming shortened V by 2 bases and J by 5 bases, and 7 bases separated the two germline ends. Per the germline V gene, CDR1 is MNHEY and CDR2 is SVGEGT. The CDR3 sequence is CASSYGRDNSPLHF. CDR3 bases: TGTGCCAGCAGTTACGGCCGGGATAATTCACCCCTCCACTTT.

The chain combines TRBV6-6 with TRBJ2-2; possible D gene TRBD2, 6 bases. V lost 6 bases to trimming and J lost 1 base, with 15 bases between them. This CDR3 contains 16 residues. CDR1 and CDR2 from the germline V gene are MNHNY and SVGAGI (reference sequence). CDR3 in amino acids: CASRNGGRQNTGELFF. CDR3 bases: TGTGCCAGCAGGAATGGGGGGAGGCAGAACACCGGGGAGCTGTTTTTT.

In its sample, this clone was seen a few times. The V gene is TRBV6-2 or TRBV6-3, the J gene TRBJ1-1; TRBD1 aligns across 7 bases. The CDR3 is made up of 14 amino acids. From germline, CDR1 is MNHEY and CDR2 SVGEGT. Trimming removed 6 bases from V and 5 bases from J; junction bases left unmatched: 9. This CDR3 is CASSAGQSRTEAFF. Written as DNA, the CDR3 is TGTGCCAGCAGCGCGGGACAGTCCAGGACTGAAGCTTTCTTT.

V usage is TRBV6-1 and J usage is TRBJ2-3; TRBD1 agrees at 8 bases. Unmatched junction bases numbered 10, after V lost 3 bases and J lost 5 bases. This CDR3 is 16 amino acids long. CDR1 is MNHNS, CDR2 SASEGT, per germline. Here the CDR3 reads CASSDQGARRVDTQYF. The CDR3 bases are TGTGCCAGCAGTGACCAGGGGGCTAGGAGAGTAGATACGCAGTATTTT.

The rearrangement links TRBV18 to TRBJ1-3, with D possibly matching TRBD1 (5 bases). The CDR3 has 16 amino acids. Germline values: CDR1 KGHSH, CDR2 LQKENI. Trimming took off 1 base at V and 0 bases at J, with 10 bases between the two ends. For the CDR3, the DNA is TGTGCCAGCTCACCACGGGGGGGTTCCTCTGGAAACACCATATATTTT. Translated, it gives CASSPRGGSSGNTIYF.

This clone was recorded a few times. J is TRBJ1-1 and V is TRBV7-2, with D uncertain. The germline V and J ends were trimmed by 2 bases and 2 bases, with 9 bases remaining between them. The germline CDR1 and CDR2 sequences are SGHTA and FQGNSA. CDR3 length equals 14 residues. CDR3 sequence (DNA): TGTGCCAGCAGCTTATTAAACAGAAACACTGAAGCTTTCTTT. Protein: CASSLLNRNTEAFF.

V and J are TRBV3-1 (or the pseudogene TRBV3-2) and TRBJ2-6; D is uncertain. Germline CDR1 reads LGHDT; CDR2 reads YNNKEL (reference sequence). CDR3 length: 16 residues. Trimming removed 4 bases at V and 2 bases at J, with 12 bases between. The DNA for the CDR3 is TGTGCCAGCAGCCTAGGCCAGACGGCTGGGGCCAACGTCCTGACTTTC. Translating gives CASSLGQTAGANVLTF.

This clone came up a few times. The J gene is TRBJ1-5, the V gene TRBV25-1; perhaps TRBD1 as D (6 bases). CDR3 length: 14 residues. V dropped 2 bases and J dropped 5 bases, with 10 bases sitting between them. The germline V gene encodes CDR1 MGHDK and CDR2 SYGVNS. The CDR3 spells CASSEGGGDQPQHF. In DNA, the CDR3 is TGTGCCAGCAGTGAAGGAGGGGGAGATCAGCCCCAGCATTTT.

The V and J genes are TRBV7-8 and TRBJ1-1; D is perhaps TRBD1 (6 bases). V lost 5 bases, J lost 7 bases, and 14 bases lay in between. The CDR3 is made up of 13 amino acids. From germline, CDR1 is SGHVS and CDR2 FQNEAQ. The CDR3: CASSLLGGNEAFF. The CDR3 DNA reads as TGTGCCAGCAGCCTCTTAGGGGGGAATGAAGCTTTCTTT.

In the case of this clone: Other DNA sequences in this specimen translate into the identical CDR3. This chain uses TRBV19 with TRBJ2-2; D is unclear. Trimming cost V 6 bases and J 2 bases, with 10 bases left between them. CDR1 LNHDA and CDR2 SQIVND come from the germline V gene (reference sequence). There are 14 residues in the CDR3. Here the CDR3 reads CASRPGPNTGELFF. CDR3 bases: TGTGCCAGTAGGCCGGGCCCCAACACCGGGGAGCTGTTTTTT. Supplemented by reference TRBV19 and TRBJ2-2, the full variable domain reads DGGITQSPKYLFRKEGQNVTLSCEQNLNHDAMYWYRQDPGQGLRLIYYSQIVNDFQKGDIAEGYSVSREKKESFPLTVTSAQKNPTAFYLCASRPGPNTGELFFGEGSRLTVL.

J is TRBJ1-4 and V is TRBV11-2; 8 nucleotides align to TRBD1. The germline gives CDR1 SGHAT, CDR2 FQNNGV. The CDR3 runs to 17 residues. The ends lost 2 bases at V and 7 bases at J; junction bases unmatched: 12. The CDR3 sequence: CASSLTLGGTGGEKLFF. The CDR3 nucleotides are TGTGCCAGCAGCTTAACTCTGGGGGGGACAGGTGGTGAAAAACTGTTTTTT.

This clone was found a few times. The rearrangement uses TRBV19 and TRBJ2-3; tentatively, D is TRBD2 (6 bases). V was shortened by 3 bases and J by 4 bases, with 14 bases between the two germline ends. CDR3 length: 15 residues. Germline V gene data show CDR1 as LNHDA and CDR2 as SQIVND (reference sequence). As DNA, the CDR3 is TGTGCCAGTAGTATCCTTGGCGGGGCCTCAGATACGCAGTATTTT. Protein product: CASSILGGASDTQYF.

V gene TRBV14 combines with J gene TRBJ1-1, with D perhaps TRBD1 (5 bases). The ends were cut back, 0 bases at V and 10 bases at J, with 9 bases in the middle. The CDR3 sequence is 12 residues long. In germline, CDR1 is SGHDN, CDR2 FVKESK. CDR3 protein: CASSQEGTGAFF. The CDR3 DNA reads TGTGCCAGCAGCCAAGAGGGGACGGGAGCTTTCTTT.

This clone showed up just once. J is TRBJ1-3 and V is TRBV27; 10 bases are shared with TRBD1. Losses at the gene ends were 3 bases for V and 2 bases for J; bases not matched to a gene: 1. The length of the CDR3 is 15 residues. The germline gives CDR1 MNHEY, CDR2 SMNVEV (reference sequence). CDR3 residues: CASSLGQGTGNTIYF. CDR3 nucleotides: TGTGCCAGCAGTTTGGGACAGGGGACTGGAAACACCATATATTTT.

This chain uses TRBV29-1 with TRBJ2-7; D remains ambiguous. This CDR3 spans 14 amino acids. CDR1 and CDR2 (germline): SQVTM, ANQGSEA. The CDR3 reads CTFWSEPLNYEQYF. The CDR3 DNA reads as TGCACCTTCTGGTCGGAGCCCCTTAACTACGAGCAGTACTTC.

This clone showed up just once. The chain carries TRBV15 and TRBJ1-5; D remains ambiguous. CDR3 length equals 14 residues. CDR1 LNHNV and CDR2 YYDKDF come from the germline V gene (reference sequence). V was clipped by 5 bases and J by 4 bases, with 12 bases between them. This CDR3 reads CATSGVGRNQPQHF. CDR3 DNA sequence: TGTGCCACCAGCGGGGTAGGGAGAAATCAGCCCCAGCATTTT.

CDR3 loop: CASSHPTGPYTF. CDR3 coding DNA: TGTGCCAGCAGCCATCCCACAGGCCCCTACACCTTC. The chain has TRBV7-9 and TRBJ1-2, with D possibly matching TRBD1 (5 bases). The CDR3 is 12 amino acids. The V end was cut by 5 bases, the J end by 10 bases, with 14 bases between. Germline V gene data show CDR1 as SEHNR and CDR2 as FQNEAQ (reference sequence).

The CDR3 nucleotides are TGTGCCAGTAGTAAGGGTCCGGACAGGGGGTTCGAGCAGTTCTTC. Translating it yields CASSKGPDRGFEQFF. J is TRBJ2-1 and V is TRBV19; 10 nucleotides line up with TRBD1. The junction had 10 bases not matched to a gene; V was cut back by 4 bases and J by 10 bases. CDR3 length: 15 amino acids. Germline-derived CDR1 and CDR2 are LNHDA and SQIVND (reference sequence).

V and J are TRBV5-1 and TRBJ2-2; D uncertain. In germline, CDR1 is SGHRS, CDR2 YFSETQ. The ends were cut back, 3 bases at V and 11 bases at J, with 11 bases in the middle. The CDR3 consists of 12 residues. The CDR3 loop reads CASSSTLRELFF. In nucleotides, the CDR3 is TGCGCCAGCAGCTCTACTCTTCGCGAGCTGTTTTTT.

This chain uses TRBV12-3 or TRBV12-4 with TRBJ2-2, with 7 bases lining up with TRBD1. V shed 10 bases and J 1 base; nucleotides not matched to a gene: 3. The length of the CDR3 is 13 residues. CDR3 in DNA: TGTGCCAATTACAGGGGGAACACCGGGGAGCTGTTTTTT. Translating gives CANYRGNTGELFF.